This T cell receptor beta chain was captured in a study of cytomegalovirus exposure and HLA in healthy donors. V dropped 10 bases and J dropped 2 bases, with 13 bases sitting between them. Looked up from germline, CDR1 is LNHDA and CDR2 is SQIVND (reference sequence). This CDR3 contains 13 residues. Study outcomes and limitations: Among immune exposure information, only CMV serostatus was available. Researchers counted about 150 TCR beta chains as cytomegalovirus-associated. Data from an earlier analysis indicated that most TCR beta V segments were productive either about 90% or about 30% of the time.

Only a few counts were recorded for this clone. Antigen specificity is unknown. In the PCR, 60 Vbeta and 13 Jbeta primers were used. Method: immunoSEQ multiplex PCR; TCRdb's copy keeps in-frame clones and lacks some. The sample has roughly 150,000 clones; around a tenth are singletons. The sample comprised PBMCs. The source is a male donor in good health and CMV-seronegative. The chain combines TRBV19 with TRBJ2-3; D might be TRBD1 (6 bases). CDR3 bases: TGTGCCACCACAGGACAGAACACAGATACGCAGTATTTT. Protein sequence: CATTGQNTDTQYF.